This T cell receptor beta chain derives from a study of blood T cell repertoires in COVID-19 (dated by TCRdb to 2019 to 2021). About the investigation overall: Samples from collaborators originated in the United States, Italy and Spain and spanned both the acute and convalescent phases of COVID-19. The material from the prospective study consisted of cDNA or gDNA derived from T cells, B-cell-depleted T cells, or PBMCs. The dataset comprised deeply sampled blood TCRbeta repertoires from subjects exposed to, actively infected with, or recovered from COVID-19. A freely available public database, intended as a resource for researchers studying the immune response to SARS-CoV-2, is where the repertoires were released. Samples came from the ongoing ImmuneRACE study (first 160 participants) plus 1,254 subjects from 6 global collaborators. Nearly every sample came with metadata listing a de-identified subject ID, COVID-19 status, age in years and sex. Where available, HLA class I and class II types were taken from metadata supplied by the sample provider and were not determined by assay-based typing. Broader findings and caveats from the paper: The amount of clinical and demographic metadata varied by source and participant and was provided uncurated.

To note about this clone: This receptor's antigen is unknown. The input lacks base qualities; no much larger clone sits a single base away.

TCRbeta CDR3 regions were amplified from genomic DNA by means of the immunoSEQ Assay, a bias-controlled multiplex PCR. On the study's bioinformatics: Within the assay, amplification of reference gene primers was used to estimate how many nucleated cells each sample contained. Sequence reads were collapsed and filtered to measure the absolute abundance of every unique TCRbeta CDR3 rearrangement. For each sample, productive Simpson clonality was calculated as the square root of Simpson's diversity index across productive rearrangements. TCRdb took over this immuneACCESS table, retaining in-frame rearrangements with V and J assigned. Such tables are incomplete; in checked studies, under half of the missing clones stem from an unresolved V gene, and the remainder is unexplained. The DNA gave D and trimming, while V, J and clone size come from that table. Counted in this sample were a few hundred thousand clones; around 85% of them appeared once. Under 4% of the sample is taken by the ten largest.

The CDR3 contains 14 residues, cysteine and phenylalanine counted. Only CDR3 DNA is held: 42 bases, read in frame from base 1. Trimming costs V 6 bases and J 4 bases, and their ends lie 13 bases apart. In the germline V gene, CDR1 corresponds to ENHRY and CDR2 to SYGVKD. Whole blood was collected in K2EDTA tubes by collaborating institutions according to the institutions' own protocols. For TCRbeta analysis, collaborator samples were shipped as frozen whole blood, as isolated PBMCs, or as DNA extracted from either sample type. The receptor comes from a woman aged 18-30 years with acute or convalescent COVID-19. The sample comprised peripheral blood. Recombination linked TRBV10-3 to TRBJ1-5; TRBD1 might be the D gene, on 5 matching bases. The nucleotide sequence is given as TGTGCCATCAGGAATGGGGGGGTAAATCAGCCCCAGCATTTT. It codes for CAIRNGGVNQPQHF.